The present TCR beta chain was sequenced within a study of cytomegalovirus exposure and HLA in healthy donors. Study results and limitations: The classifier was said to identify cytomegalovirus status with high specificity and sensitivity. In vitro data verified a few CMV-associated chains as specific for CMV antigens.

TCRdb's table, derived via immunoSEQ multiplex PCR, lists solely in-frame clones and lacks some. The sample records 170,000 or so clones, 84% being singletons. Germline V gene lookup returns CDR1 SGHRS and CDR2 YFSETQ. The length of the CDR3 is 14 residues. V shed 3 bases and J 5 bases; nucleotides not matched to a gene: 3. A word on this clone: Antigen specificity is unknown.

This TCR derives from a woman under 30 in good health and CMV-seropositive. The chain links TRBV5-1 to TRBJ1-4; 8 bases match TRBD1. The sample consisted of PBMCs. The CDR3 nucleotides read TGCGCCAGCAGCTCGGGACAGGAGAATGAAAAACTGTTTTTT. Translated: CASSSGQENEKLFF.